This T cell receptor beta chain was sequenced during a study of T-cell reconstitution after alpha-beta-depleted transplantation in children. This clonotype was recorded at least ten times. Preparing the TCRbeta library involved the use of unique molecular identifiers. From the PCR reads, TCRdb called clonotypes with MiXCR, one entry per CDR3 protein. Among about 480,000 distinct CDR3 sequences listed, about 12% were seen once. The CDR3 has 15 residues. CDR1 is MDHEN and CDR2 is SYDVKM in the germline V gene. V lost 3 bases, J lost 4 bases, and 3 bases stayed unmatched. The sequencing here drew on PBMCs from the stem cell graft donor, taken from the stem cell graft. The J gene is TRBJ2-1, the V gene TRBV28, with 10 positions matching TRBD1. This clonotype was obtained from a human donor who donated a stem cell graft to a child with combined immunodeficiency. DNA of the CDR3: TGTGCCAGCAGTTTGAGGACAGGGGGATACAATGAGCAGTTCTTC. Its protein is CASSLRTGGYNEQFF.